This note documents a single TCR beta chain sequence. The data are from a study of blood T cell repertoires in COVID-19. Some clones are missing from TCRdb's copy, which holds only in-frame ones; the method was immunoSEQ multiplex PCR. The data show around 140,000 clones, around 90% seen once. The ends lost 2 bases at V and 2 bases at J; junction bases unmatched: 0. Germline V gene data show CDR1 as SGHVS and CDR2 as FQNEAQ. The CDR3 runs 14 residues. Sequenced material: PBMCs or T cells enriched from blood (not recorded which). The chain uses TRBV7-8 and TRBJ2-1, with TRBD2 matching 7 bases. This clonotype was obtained from a woman in her forties who had been exposed to COVID-19. CDR3 bases: TGTGCCAGCAGCTTACGGGGGGCCTACAATGAGCAGTTCTTC. It encodes CASSLRGAYNEQFF.